This T cell receptor beta chain was observed in a study of CD8 T cells in Susac syndrome. From germline, CDR1 is KGHSH and CDR2 LQKENI. The CDR3 runs to 15 residues. Trimming removed 1 base at V and 5 bases at J, with 15 bases between. Reverse transcription of 0.5 to 1 ug RNA was performed with random hexamers. TCRdb redid the calling of the immunoSEQ multiplex PCR reads with MiXCR, one entry per CDR3 protein. This table holds about 250,000 distinct CDR3 sequences, around 93% found once. The specimen sequenced was CD4+ T cells from PBMCs. This clonotype was obtained from a human donor with multiple sclerosis. This sequence joins TRBV18 and TRBJ2-7; D possibly corresponds to TRBD2 (6 bases). CDR3 loop: CASSPRHQGGDEQYF. The CDR3 DNA reads as TGTGCCAGCTCACCACGTCACCAGGGAGGAGACGAGCAGTACTTC. Full variable domain (missing parts from reference TRBV18 and TRBJ2-7): NAGVMQNPRHLVRRRGQEARLRCSPMKGHSHVYWYRQLPEEGLKFMVYLQKENIIDESGMPKERFSAEFPKEGPSILRIQQVVRGDSAAYFCASSPRHQGGDEQYFGPGTRLTVT.